This T cell receptor (beta chain) comes out of a study of shared clonotypes between healthy human individuals. General study points: Tissues were not sampled, only blood, and their repertoires likely differ. How much donors shared clonotypes was expected to be affected by sequencing depth.

Researchers drew on tens of millions of PBMCs for genomic DNA from unsorted samples. Details on this clone: Its specificity is unknown.

CDR1 LNHNV and CDR2 YYDKDF come from the germline V gene (reference sequence). With 0 bases removed from V and 7 bases from J, the gap between germline ends came to 9 bases. The CDR3 is made up of 14 amino acids. In the authors' methods: For the immunoSEQ data, sequences were junction-only without quality scores, so filtering differed. Repertoires were generated with immunoSEQ multiplex PCR, while TCRdb's copy carries only in-frame clones and drops some. From that table come the V and J calls and clone size; the DNA was used to work out D and trimming. In the table there are around 440,000 clones, 75% to 80% of which are singletons.

The sequencing input was PBMCs. This receptor was taken from a woman in her forties in good health. Some clones in this sample may be carry-over from other donors' samples. V usage is TRBV15 and J usage is TRBJ2-2; D is ambiguous. CDR3 nucleotide sequence: TGTGCCACCAGCAGAGAAACGAATTACGGGGAGCTGTTTTTT. This sequence encodes CATSRETNYGELFF.